This TCR beta chain appears in the sequencing data of a study of T cells in Graves' hyperthyroidism and ophthalmopathy. RNA transcripts gave rise to amplified TCR beta CDR3 regions. The study used the HTBI primer set for a first-round RT-PCR of the TCR CDR3. Using its own MiXCR run on the multiplex PCR reads, TCRdb lists one record per CDR3 protein. The table has hundreds of thousands of distinct CDR3 sequences, 46% seen once. Every diagnosis used clinical symptoms, serum thyroxine and TRAb, thyroid ultrasound and orbital computed tomography. Concerning this clonotype: Germline is not matched at one junction end, which may reflect a read error.

Germline values: CDR1 SEHNR, CDR2 FQNEAQ (reference sequence). CDR3 length: 16 residues. The genes are TRBV7-9 and TRBJ2-5, with TRBD2 matching 10 bases. Source material: peripheral blood or thyroid tissue (not recorded which). This clonotype was obtained from a young woman with Graves' hyperthyroidism. CDR3 bases: TGCGCCAGCAGCCCAGATCGTCTAGCGGGGGAAGAGACCCAGTACTTC. Its translation is CASSPDRLAGEETQYF.